The 25 T cell receptor beta chains below come from one sample, sequenced in a study of T cell responses to AZD1222 COVID-19 vaccine. Data came from immunoSEQ multiplex PCR; TCRdb stores just in-frame clones and leaves some out. The repertoire holds some 190,000 clones, with roughly 94% as singletons. This specimen consisted of peripheral blood, obtained 28 days after the second dose of the MenACWY control vaccine. These receptors all come from an adult who received the MenACWY meningococcal vaccine as a control.

V and J are TRBV2 and TRBJ1-2; 7 positions agree with TRBD1. Germline V gives CDR1 SNHLY, CDR2 FYNNEI. The CDR3 runs 12 residues. Losses at the gene ends were 9 bases for V and 8 bases for J; bases not matched to a gene: 9. CDR3 residues: CARTGFRRGYTF. The CDR3 DNA is TGTGCCAGGACAGGGTTCAGGAGGGGCTACACCTTC.

The V and J genes are TRBV29-1 and TRBJ2-7, with D unclear. Trimming pared 8 bases from V and 6 bases from J, leaving 14 bases between. CDR3 length equals 11 residues. Germline CDR1 and CDR2: SQVTM and ANQGSEA. The CDR3 bases are TGCAGCATATCCGGTAGATTCGAGCAGTACTTC. This encodes CSISGRFEQYF.

The rearrangement links TRBV5-1 to TRBJ2-5; the match to TRBD1 covers 7 bases. The CDR3 contains 14 residues. V lost 3 bases to trimming and J lost 5 bases; unmatched junction nucleotides: 7. Per germline, CDR1 SGHRS and CDR2 YFSETQ. This chain's CDR3 is CASSSRQGRETQYF. The CDR3 nucleotides are TGCGCCAGCAGCTCCCGACAGGGACGTGAGACCCAGTACTTC.

This chain links TRBV28 with TRBJ1-3; D call uncertain. CDR1 MDHEN and CDR2 SYDVKM come from the germline V gene. CDR3 length: 12 residues. V was clipped by 6 bases and J by 3 bases, with 6 bases between them. CDR3 in amino acids: CASRRLGNTIYF. CDR3 nucleotide sequence: TGTGCCAGCAGGAGGCTTGGAAACACCATATATTTT.

The rearrangement links TRBV2 to TRBJ2-1, with a tentative D call TRBD2 (6 bases). The length of the CDR3 is 12 residues. V lost 4 bases to trimming and J lost 8 bases, with 9 bases between them. Germline loops: CDR1 SNHLY, CDR2 FYNNEI. CDR3 nucleotide sequence: TGTGCCAGCAGTGTCCCGGGAGATGAGCAGTTCTTC. Its translation: CASSVPGDEQFF. Supplemented by reference TRBV2 and TRBJ2-1, the full variable domain reads EPEVTQTPSHQVTQMGQEVILRCVPISNHLYFYWYRQILGQKVEFLVSFYNNEISEKSEIFDDQFSVERPDGSNFTLKIRSTKLEDSAMYFCASSVPGDEQFFGPGTRLTVL.

For this clone: Different DNA sequences within this sample yield the same CDR3. The chain has TRBV27 and TRBJ2-7; 7 nucleotides agree with TRBD1. Trimming at V came to 5 bases and at J to 0 bases, leaving 1 base not matched to a gene. Germline lookup yields CDR1 MNHEY and CDR2 SMNVEV (reference sequence). The CDR3 is made up of 13 amino acids. The CDR3 sequence: CASSRDSSYEQYF. For the CDR3, the DNA is TGTGCCAGCAGTAGGGACAGCTCCTACGAGCAGTACTTC.

The chain joins TRBV27 to TRBJ1-1; possibly TRBD1 for D (5 bases). V lost 5 bases and J 6 bases, leaving 13 bases between the germline ends. CDR1 MNHEY and CDR2 SMNVEV come from the germline V gene (reference sequence). This CDR3 has 13 amino acids. CDR3 loop: CASSGHSSSEAFF. CDR3 DNA: TGTGCCAGCAGTGGACATTCCTCCTCTGAAGCTTTCTTT.

This clone was picked up one time. The rearrangement uses TRBV28 and TRBJ2-4; D not resolved. Germline-derived CDR1 and CDR2 are MDHEN and SYDVKM. The CDR3 runs 18 residues. The V and J ends lost 1 base and 0 bases respectively, with 16 bases between them. CDR3 loop: CASSLFPASRVAKNIQYF. The CDR3 nucleotides are TGTGCCAGCAGTTTATTCCCCGCCTCACGAGTAGCCAAAAACATTCAGTACTTC.

This chain links TRBV28 with TRBJ1-1; tentatively, D is TRBD1 (5 bases). This CDR3 comprises 15 residues. V gave up 0 bases and J gave up 1 base, with 9 bases separating them. Germline V gives CDR1 MDHEN, CDR2 SYDVKM. CDR3 DNA sequence: TGTGCCAGCAGTTTATGGGGCAGGGAGAACACTGAAGCTTTCTTT. Its protein is CASSLWGRENTEAFF. The entire variable domain, with the rest obtained from reference TRBV28 and TRBJ1-1, is as follows: DVKVTQSSRYLVKRTGEKVFLECVQDMDHENMFWYRQDPGLGLRLIYFSYDVKMKEKGDIPEGYSVSREKKERFSLILESASTNQTSMYLCASSLWGRENTEAFFGQGTRLTVV.

This chain uses TRBV4-1 with TRBJ2-7; tentative D call: TRBD2 (6 bases). There are 15 residues in the CDR3. The germline V and J ends were trimmed by 4 bases and 3 bases, with 16 bases remaining between them. Per the germline V gene, CDR1 is MGHRA and CDR2 is YSYEKL. The CDR3: CASSPHGPGDYEQYF. The CDR3 DNA follows: TGCGCCAGCAGCCCGCATGGACCGGGGGACTACGAGCAGTACTTC.

The chain combines TRBV18 with TRBJ2-3; D is possibly TRBD1 (6 bases). The CDR3 spans 14 residues. CDR1 and CDR2 from the germline V gene are KGHSH and LQKENI. Trimming cost V 6 bases and J 0 bases, with 10 bases left between them. DNA for the CDR3: TGTGCCAGCTCCAGGGACACCAGCACAGATACGCAGTATTTT. Translating gives CASSRDTSTDTQYF.

The chain links TRBV18 to TRBJ2-2; 9 bases match TRBD1. From germline, CDR1 is KGHSH and CDR2 LQKENI. V lost 6 bases to trimming and J lost 2 bases; unmatched junction nucleotides: 7. The CDR3 has 16 amino acids. Written as DNA, the CDR3 is TGTGCCAGCTCCCCTCCGGGACAGGGAAACACCGGGGAGCTGTTTTTT. It specifies CASSPPGQGNTGELFF.

CDR3 bases: TGTGCCAGCAGCCCCCTAGGGGAGCAGTACTTC. This encodes CASSPLGEQYF. V usage is TRBV7-9 and J usage is TRBJ2-7, with no clear D. Germline-derived CDR1 and CDR2 are SEHNR and FQNEAQ (reference sequence). The CDR3 has 11 residues. Trimming left V 5 bases short and J 7 bases short, with 9 bases between. The full variable domain, with the rest looked up from reference TRBV7-9 and TRBJ2-7, is DTGVSQNPRHKITKRGQNVTFRCDPISEHNRLYWYRQTLGQGPEFLTYFQNEAQLEKSRLLSDRFSAERPKGSFSTLEIQRTEQGDSAMYLCASSPLGEQYFGPGTRLTVT.

This chain connects TRBV23-1 to TRBJ2-7; the D gene is possibly TRBD2 (5 bases). TRBV23-1 is annotated as an ORF whose role is uncertain. The ends were cut back, 0 bases at V and 5 bases at J, with 26 bases in the middle. The CDR3 has 19 amino acids. The CDR3 nucleotides are TGCGCCAGCAGTCAATCTGTTCCCCTCGGACTGGCCCATTGGGACGAGCAGTACTTC. Its translation: CASSQSVPLGLAHWDEQYF.

V and J are TRBV5-8 and TRBJ2-5; TRBD1 agrees at 10 bases. Per germline, CDR1 SGHTS and CDR2 YDEGEE. V trimming: 1 base; J trimming: 5 bases; junction bases outside the gene matches: 8. The CDR3 runs 16 residues. CDR3 region: CASSLLGTGDSETQYF. DNA of the CDR3: TGTGCCAGCAGCTTGCTGGGGACAGGGGATAGTGAGACCCAGTACTTC. Based on the CDR3 plus reference TRBV5-8 and TRBJ2-5, the full variable domain is EAGVTQSPTHLIKTRGQQATLRCSPISGHTSVYWYQQALGLGLQFLLWYDEGEERNRGNFPPRFSGRQFPNYSSELNVNALELEDSALYLCASSLLGTGDSETQYFGPGTRLLVL.

The rearrangement uses TRBV4-2 and TRBJ2-2, with 8 bases fitting TRBD1. V trimming: 1 base; J trimming: 5 bases; junction bases outside the gene matches: 9. The CDR3 runs 17 residues. Germline V gives CDR1 LGHNA, CDR2 YNFKEQ. As DNA, the CDR3 is TGTGCCAGCAGCCAAGTGGGACCGGGACAGGCGACCGGGGAGCTGTTTTTT. Protein product: CASSQVGPGQATGELFF.

The genes are TRBV12-3 or TRBV12-4 and TRBJ2-7; D is unresolved. This CDR3 is built from 12 residues. V gave up 5 bases and J gave up 0 bases, with 5 bases separating them. The CDR3 DNA reads TGTGCCAGCAGTGCAAGCTCCTACGAGCAGTACTTC. The encoded protein is CASSASSYEQYF.

The genes are TRBV7-2 and TRBJ2-5, with 7 bases that match TRBD2. Per the germline V gene, CDR1 is SGHTA and CDR2 is FQGNSA. The CDR3 covers 16 residues. The J segment lost 10 bases and the V segment lost 2 bases, leaving 16 bases of the junction unmatched. The CDR3 DNA is TGTGCCAGCAGCTTAAATTGGAGGGGAGGGGCCAGAGGCCAGTACTTC. It specifies CASSLNWRGGARGQYF.

In nucleotides, the CDR3 is TGTGCCAGCAGCTTAGCGAGGGACAGGTTTAACACTGAAGCTTTCTTT. It translates to CASSLARDRFNTEAFF. The chain has TRBV7-9 and TRBJ1-1, with 8 bases matching TRBD1. This CDR3 has 16 residues. Per germline, CDR1 SEHNR and CDR2 FQNEAQ (reference sequence). V dropped 0 bases and J dropped 2; count of bases not matched to a gene: 5. The complete variable domain, with remaining parts taken from reference TRBV7-9 and TRBJ1-1, reads DTGVSQNPRHKITKRGQNVTFRCDPISEHNRLYWYRQTLGQGPEFLTYFQNEAQLEKSRLLSDRFSAERPKGSFSTLEIQRTEQGDSAMYLCASSLARDRFNTEAFFGQGTRLTVV.

The chain is built from TRBV28 and TRBJ1-1; no reliable D call. Germline V CDR1 and CDR2: MDHEN, SYDVKM. The V and J ends lost 5 bases and 2 bases respectively, with 3 bases between them. This CDR3 contains 11 residues. This CDR3 reads CASSGNTEAFF. The CDR3 DNA follows: TGTGCCAGCAGTGGAAACACTGAAGCTTTCTTT.

This rearrangement joins TRBV6-1 to TRBJ2-3, with a possible D match to TRBD2 (7 bases). Trimming removed 4 bases from V and 4 bases from J, with 21 bases in between. Per the germline V gene, CDR1 is MNHNS and CDR2 is SASEGT. The length of the CDR3 is 17 residues. The CDR3 protein is CASSGGGGLTIADTQYF. DNA of the CDR3: TGTGCCAGCAGTGGGGGAGGGGGACTAACCATCGCAGATACGCAGTATTTT.

This clone was observed once. The CDR3 DNA sequence: TGTGCCAGCAGCCCCGGGGACCCTAGTAATGAAAAACTGTTTTTT. This codes for CASSPGDPSNEKLFF. The V call is TRBV7-2, the J call TRBJ1-4; D may be TRBD1 (5 bases). The CDR3 is made up of 15 amino acids. Germline values: CDR1 SGHTA, CDR2 FQGNSA. V dropped 5 bases and J dropped 4 bases, with 14 bases sitting between them.

The chain has TRBV9 and TRBJ2-3; 7 positions match TRBD1. CDR1 is SGDLS, CDR2 YYNGEE, per germline. Trimming cost V 0 bases and J 0 bases; bases outside gene matches: 13. This CDR3 is 19 amino acids long. DNA for the CDR3: TGTGCCAGCAGCGTAGACCGGCCGCCAGGGGGTTCTAGCACAGATACGCAGTATTTT. This sequence encodes CASSVDRPPGGSSTDTQYF.

The chain joins TRBV18 to TRBJ2-1; 11 bases align to TRBD2. After removal of 0 bases from V and 7 bases from J, the junction contained 2 bases not matched to a gene. The CDR3 sequence is 15 residues long. Germline V CDR1 and CDR2: KGHSH, LQKENI. The CDR3 DNA reads as TGTGCCAGCTCACCACCGGGACTAGCGGATAATGAGCAGTTCTTC. It codes for CASSPPGLADNEQFF.

The V gene is TRBV27, the J gene TRBJ1-2, with TRBD1 matching over 7 bases. Germline CDR1 MNHEY, CDR2 SMNVEV (reference sequence). CDR3 length: 14 residues. With V trimmed by 1 base and J by 7 bases, 6 bases remained unmatched. As DNA, the CDR3 is TGTGCCAGCAGTTTATGGACAGGAGGAGGTGGCTACACCTTC. Protein sequence: CASSLWTGGGGYTF.